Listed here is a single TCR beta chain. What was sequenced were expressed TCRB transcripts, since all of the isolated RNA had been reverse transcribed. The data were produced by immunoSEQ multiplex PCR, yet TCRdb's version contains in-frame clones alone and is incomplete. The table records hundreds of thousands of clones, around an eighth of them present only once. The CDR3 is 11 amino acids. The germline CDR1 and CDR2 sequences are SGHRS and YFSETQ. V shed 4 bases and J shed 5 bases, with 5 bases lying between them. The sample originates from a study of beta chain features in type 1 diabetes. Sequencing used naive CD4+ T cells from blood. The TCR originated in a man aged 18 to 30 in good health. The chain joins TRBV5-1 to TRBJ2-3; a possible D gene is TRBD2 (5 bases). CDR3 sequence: CASSEGDTQYF. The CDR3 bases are TGCGCCAGCAGCGAGGGAGATACGCAGTATTTT. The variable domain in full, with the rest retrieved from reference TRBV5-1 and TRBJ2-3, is KAGVTQTPRYLIKTRGQQVTLSCSPISGHRSVSWYQQTPGQGLQFLFEYFSETQRNKGNFPGRFSGRQFSNSRSEMNVSTLELGDSALYLCASSEGDTQYFGPGTRLTVL.